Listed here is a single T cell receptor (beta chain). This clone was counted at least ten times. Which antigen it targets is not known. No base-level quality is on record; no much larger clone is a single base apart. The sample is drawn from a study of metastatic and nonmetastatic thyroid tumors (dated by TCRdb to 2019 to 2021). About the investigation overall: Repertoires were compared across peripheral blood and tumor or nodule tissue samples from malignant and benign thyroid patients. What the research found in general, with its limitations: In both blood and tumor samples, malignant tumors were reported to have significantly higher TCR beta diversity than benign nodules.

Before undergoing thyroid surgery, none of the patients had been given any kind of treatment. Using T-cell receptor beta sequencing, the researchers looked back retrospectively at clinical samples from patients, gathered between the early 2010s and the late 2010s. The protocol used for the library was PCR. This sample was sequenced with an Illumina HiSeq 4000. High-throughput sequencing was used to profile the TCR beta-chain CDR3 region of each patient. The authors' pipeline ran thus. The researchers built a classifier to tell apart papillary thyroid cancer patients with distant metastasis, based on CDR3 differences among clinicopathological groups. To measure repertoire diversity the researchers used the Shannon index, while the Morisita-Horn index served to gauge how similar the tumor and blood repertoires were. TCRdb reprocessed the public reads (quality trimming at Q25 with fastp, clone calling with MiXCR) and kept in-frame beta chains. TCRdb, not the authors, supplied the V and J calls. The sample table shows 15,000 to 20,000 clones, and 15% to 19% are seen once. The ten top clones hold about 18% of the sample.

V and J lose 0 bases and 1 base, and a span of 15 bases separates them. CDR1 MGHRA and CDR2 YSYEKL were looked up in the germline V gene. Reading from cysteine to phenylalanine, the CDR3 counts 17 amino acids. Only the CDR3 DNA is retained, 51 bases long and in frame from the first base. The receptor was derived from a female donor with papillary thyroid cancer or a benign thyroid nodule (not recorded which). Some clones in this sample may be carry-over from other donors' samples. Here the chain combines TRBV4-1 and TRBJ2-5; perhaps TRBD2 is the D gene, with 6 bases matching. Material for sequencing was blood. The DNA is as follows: TGCGCCAGCAGCCAAGATAGGGGAGGAGGCTCCCAAGAGACCCAGTACTTC. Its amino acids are CASSQDRGGGSQETQYF.